This T cell receptor beta chain was sequenced for a study of cytomegalovirus exposure and HLA in healthy donors. Study results and caveats: Segments of the TCR beta V type were, in most cases, productive about 87% or about 30% of the time in an earlier analysis.

The PCR employed 60 Vbeta primers together with 13 Jbeta primers. Sequencing used immunoSEQ multiplex PCR; TCRdb keeps in-frame clones, though not all of them. The sample consists of 95,000 to 150,000 clones, 55% to 75% of them appearing once. This clone was observed a few times. The antigen is not known. Sequencing was done on a sample of PBMCs. The receptor comes from a man aged 25 to 40 in good health and CMV-seronegative.

The CDR3 region has the DNA TGTGCCAGCAGCTTTCAAGGCGGGGGCTACAATGAGCAGTTCTTC. Its protein product is CASSFQGGGYNEQFF. The chain couples TRBV11-2 to TRBJ2-1; 7 bases align to TRBD2. Germline CDR1 SGHAT, CDR2 FQNNGV. Germline trimming cut 3 bases from V and 3 bases from J; bases unmatched to any gene: 5. This CDR3 comprises 15 residues.